Each of the 2 T cell receptor beta chains below was sequenced from the same sample in a study of blood T cell repertoires in COVID-19 (dated by TCRdb to about 2020). Library prep was done by the immunoSEQ multiplex PCR assay. In TCRdb, the immuneACCESS table is reduced to in-frame sequences with V and J assigned. These tables do not hold every clone; where another copy was compared, an unresolved V gene accounts for under half, and the others remain unexplained. This sample holds fewer than 85,000 clones; around 80% were observed only once. The top ten clones comprise 20% to 25% of the sample. Material: peripheral blood. These receptors originate from a human donor in a cohort sampled during active COVID-19.

This clone is a singleton in its sample. The chain recombines TRBV15 with TRBJ1-5; 7 nucleotides align to TRBD1. V trimming: 4 bases; J trimming: 6 bases; junction bases outside the gene matches: 6. CDR1 is LNHNV and CDR2 is YYDKDF in the germline V gene (reference sequence). This CDR3 region has 14 residues. The CDR3 sequence is CATSIEGGFQPQHF. For the CDR3, the DNA is TGTGCCACCAGCATAGAAGGGGGCTTTCAGCCCCAGCATTTT.

The rearrangement uses TRBV2 and TRBJ1-1; no clear D gene. Germline V gene lookup returns CDR1 SNHLY and CDR2 FYNNEI. The V gene lost 5 bases and the J gene lost 0 bases, with 10 bases spanning the gap. The CDR3 has 14 residues. DNA for the CDR3: TGTGCCAGCAGTTTCACAGCTATGAACACTGAAGCTTTCTTT. Translated: CASSFTAMNTEAFF.